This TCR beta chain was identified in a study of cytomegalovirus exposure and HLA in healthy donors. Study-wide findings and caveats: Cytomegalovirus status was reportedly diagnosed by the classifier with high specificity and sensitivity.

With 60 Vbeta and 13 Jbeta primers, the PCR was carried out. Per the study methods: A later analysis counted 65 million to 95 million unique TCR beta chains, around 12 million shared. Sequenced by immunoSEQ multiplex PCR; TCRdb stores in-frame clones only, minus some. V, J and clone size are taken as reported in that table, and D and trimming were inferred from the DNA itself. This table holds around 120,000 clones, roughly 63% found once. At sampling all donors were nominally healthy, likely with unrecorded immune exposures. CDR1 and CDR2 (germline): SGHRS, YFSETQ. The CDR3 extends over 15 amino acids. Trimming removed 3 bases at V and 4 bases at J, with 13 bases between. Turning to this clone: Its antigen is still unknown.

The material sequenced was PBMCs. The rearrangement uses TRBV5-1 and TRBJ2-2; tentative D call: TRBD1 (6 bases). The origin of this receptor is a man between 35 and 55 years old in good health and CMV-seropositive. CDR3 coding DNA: TGCGCCAGCAGCTCTTACAGGGTTCGCACCGGGGAGCTGTTTTTT. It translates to CASSSYRVRTGELFF. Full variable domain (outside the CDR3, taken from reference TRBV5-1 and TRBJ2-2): KAGVTQTPRYLIKTRGQQVTLSCSPISGHRSVSWYQQTPGQGLQFLFEYFSETQRNKGNFPGRFSGRQFSNSRSEMNVSTLELGDSALYLCASSSYRVRTGELFFGEGSRLTVL.